This passage covers 25 T cell receptor beta chains from one sample sequenced in a study of shared clonotypes between healthy human individuals. The method was immunoSEQ multiplex PCR; TCRdb's version includes in-frame clones alone and lacks a portion of them. The sample comprises 2 million to 2.5 million clones, approximately 94% of which are singletons, and less than 0.15% rests with the top ten. Specimen: naive CD4+ T cells sorted from blood. Subset specified: CD45RA+ positively selected. The receptors shown here come from a man between 18 and 35 years old in good health.

V gene TRBV7-3 combines with J gene TRBJ2-5, with 7 bases aligning to TRBD2. The CDR3 is 14 residues long. J was trimmed by 6 bases and V by 5 bases; bases with no gene match: 9. Germline CDR1 reads SGHTA; CDR2 reads FQGTGA. For the CDR3, the DNA is TGTGCCAGCAGCCCTCAAGCGGGAACTCAGACCCAGTACTTC. Protein: CASSPQAGTQTQYF.

Concerning this clone itself: Other DNA sequences in the same sample also yield this CDR3. The chain is built from TRBV6-5 and TRBJ2-6; D uncertain. Germline V gene sequence: CDR1 MNHEY, CDR2 SVGAGI. CDR3 length: 14 residues. Trimming pared 5 bases from V and 0 bases from J, leaving 5 bases between. The CDR3: CASSPYSGANVLTF. The CDR3 bases are TGTGCCAGCAGTCCCTACTCTGGGGCCAACGTCCTGACTTTC.

The genes are TRBV19 and TRBJ2-7; D is tentatively TRBD1 or TRBD2 (5 bases each). Germline lookup yields CDR1 LNHDA and CDR2 SQIVND (reference sequence). V shed 4 bases and J shed 5 bases, with 12 bases lying between them. The CDR3 contains 13 residues. CDR3 bases: TGTGCCAGTAGTACCGCGAGGGGAAACGAGCAGTACTTC. Protein: CASSTARGNEQYF.

This clone was counted once. The chain recombines TRBV10-1 with TRBJ1-1; D gene ambiguous. The CDR3 has 13 amino acids. CDR1 and CDR2 (germline): WNHNN, SYGVQD (reference sequence). V was pared by 2 bases and J by 7 bases, with 11 bases between. The CDR3 protein is CASSEGSAGEAFF. The DNA for the CDR3 is TGCGCCAGCAGTGAGGGGTCAGCGGGTGAAGCTTTCTTT.

This rearrangement joins TRBV5-1 to TRBJ2-3; 7 bases agree with TRBD2. The CDR3 totals 17 residues. J was trimmed by 0 bases and V by 5 bases; bases with no gene match: 12. Looked up from germline, CDR1 is SGHRS and CDR2 is YFSETQ. The CDR3 nucleotides are TGCGCCAGCAGACTTTTGATGGCGGGGGTCAGCACAGATACGCAGTATTTT. It specifies CASRLLMAGVSTDTQYF.

The CDR3 reads CASNSGGAGETQYF. CDR3 coding DNA: TGCGCCAGCAATAGCGGGGGGGCCGGGGAGACCCAGTACTTC. V usage is TRBV5-1 and J usage is TRBJ2-5; 11 bases match TRBD2. CDR1 and CDR2 from the germline V gene are SGHRS and YFSETQ. The V gene end was trimmed by 6 bases and the J gene end by 5 bases; junction bases not matched to a gene: 6. CDR3 length equals 14 residues. The entire variable domain, with the rest obtained from reference TRBV5-1 and TRBJ2-5, is as follows: KAGVTQTPRYLIKTRGQQVTLSCSPISGHRSVSWYQQTPGQGLQFLFEYFSETQRNKGNFPGRFSGRQFSNSRSEMNVSTLELGDSALYLCASNSGGAGETQYFGPGTRLLVL.

The chain couples TRBV6-1 to TRBJ2-4; D possibly matches TRBD1 or TRBD2 (5 bases each). The CDR3 totals 15 residues. V lost 3 bases and J 4 bases, leaving 13 bases between the germline ends. Germline V gene sequence: CDR1 MNHNS, CDR2 SASEGT. CDR3 residues: CASSDKGRGKNIQYF. CDR3 nucleotides: TGTGCCAGCAGTGATAAGGGACGAGGAAAAAACATTCAGTACTTC.

The chain combines TRBV14 with TRBJ2-5; D is uncertain. Per germline, CDR1 SGHDN and CDR2 FVKESK. CDR3 length: 11 amino acids. With 1 base removed from V and 14 bases from J, the gap between germline ends came to 11 bases. In DNA, the CDR3 is TGTGCCAGCAGCCAAGGTCTCACTACTTACTTC. Translating gives CASSQGLTTYF.

The chain carries TRBV7-9 and TRBJ2-7, with TRBD2 identical over 7 bases. CDR3 length: 14 residues. CDR1 is SEHNR, CDR2 FQNEAQ, per germline (reference sequence). V lost 5 bases to trimming and J lost 5 bases; unmatched junction nucleotides: 9. The CDR3 DNA reads as TGTGCCAGCAGCGTCGCGGGGCGGGGGAACGAGCAGTACTTC. Protein product: CASSVAGRGNEQYF.

The chain has TRBV7-8 and TRBJ2-1, with 11 bases lining up with TRBD2. Losses at the gene ends were 1 base for V and 7 bases for J; bases not matched to a gene: 6. CDR3 length: 16 amino acids. CDR1 is SGHVS and CDR2 is FQNEAQ in the germline V gene. The DNA of the CDR3 is TGTGCCAGCAGCTTAGGTCCTAGCGGGAGGTGGAATGAGCAGTTCTTC. This gives the protein CASSLGPSGRWNEQFF.

The gene calls are TRBV5-5 and TRBJ1-5; possibly TRBD1 for D (5 bases). This CDR3 spans 16 amino acids. The ends were cut back, 0 bases at V and 2 bases at J, with 12 bases in the middle. Germline CDR1 and CDR2: SGHKS and YYEKEE (reference sequence). CDR3 sequence (DNA): TGTGCCAGCAGCTTGGTGGGGGAAGGGGGCAATCAGCCCCAGCATTTT. This encodes CASSLVGEGGNQPQHF. Full variable domain (remainder filled in from reference TRBV5-5 and TRBJ1-5): DAGVTQSPTHLIKTRGQQVTLRCSPISGHKSVSWYQQVLGQGPQFIFQYYEKEERGRGNFPDRFSARQFPNYSSELNVNALLLGDSALYLCASSLVGEGGNQPQHFGDGTRLSIL.

The chain links TRBV14 to TRBJ1-3; D not certain. The CDR3 has 15 residues. Deletions cut 3 bases from V and 2 bases from J, with 11 bases between. Germline V gives CDR1 SGHDN, CDR2 FVKESK. CDR3 sequence reads: CASSQQGSAGNTIYF. CDR3 DNA: TGTGCCAGCAGCCAGCAAGGTTCGGCTGGAAACACCATATATTTT. The variable domain in full, completed from reference TRBV14 and TRBJ1-3, reads EAGVTQFPSHSVIEKGQTVTLRCDPISGHDNLYWYRRVMGKEIKFLLHFVKESKQDESGMPNNRFLAERTGGTYSTLKVQPAELEDSGVYFCASSQQGSAGNTIYFGEGSWLTVV.

The chain combines TRBV2 with TRBJ1-1; D is unresolved. CDR3 size: 15 residues. CDR1 and CDR2 (germline): SNHLY, FYNNEI. V gave up 1 base and J gave up 9 bases, with 18 bases separating them. In DNA form, the CDR3 reads TGTGCCAGCAGTGAAGGTTCCACGGGAAACTTTAAAGCTTTCTTT. Translated, it gives CASSEGSTGNFKAFF. Full variable domain (missing parts from reference TRBV2 and TRBJ1-1): EPEVTQTPSHQVTQMGQEVILRCVPISNHLYFYWYRQILGQKVEFLVSFYNNEISEKSEIFDDQFSVERPDGSNFTLKIRSTKLEDSAMYFCASSEGSTGNFKAFFGQGTRLTVV.

This clone has just one count. This chain links TRBV25-1 with TRBJ2-6; TRBD1 is a possible D gene (6 bases). V lost 9 bases, J lost 4 bases, and 13 bases lay in between. The CDR3 is 14 amino acids. CDR1 and CDR2 from the germline V gene are MGHDK and SYGVNS. In nucleotides, the CDR3 is TGTGCCAGTACAGGGATTGAAGGGGCCAACGTCCTGACTTTC. Translating gives CASTGIEGANVLTF.

The rearrangement links TRBV10-3 to TRBJ1-5, with TRBD1 identical over 7 bases. This CDR3 contains 14 residues. Germline V CDR1 and CDR2: ENHRY, SYGVKD. The junction had 8 bases not matched to a gene; V was cut back by 11 bases and J by 1 base. The CDR3 sequence is CAVGRDRSNQPQHF. As DNA, the CDR3 is TGTGCCGTAGGGAGGGACAGAAGCAATCAGCCCCAGCATTTT.

V and J are TRBV4-2 and TRBJ2-1; tentative D call: TRBD2 (6 bases). The germline V gene encodes CDR1 LGHNA and CDR2 YNFKEQ. V was clipped by 1 base and J by 0 bases, with 13 bases between them. There are 17 residues in the CDR3. The CDR3 nucleotides read TGTGCCAGCAGCCAAGGAATTAGCGGCTACTCCTACAATGAGCAGTTCTTC. It encodes CASSQGISGYSYNEQFF.

The chain joins TRBV10-1 to TRBJ2-3, with 12 bases lining up with TRBD2. This CDR3 contains 15 residues. With V trimmed by 10 bases and J by 1 base, 6 bases remained unmatched. Germline lookup yields CDR1 WNHNN and CDR2 SYGVQD (reference sequence). CDR3 protein: CAIPTSGGGTDTQYF. CDR3 sequence (DNA): TGCGCCATCCCGACTAGCGGGGGAGGCACAGATACGCAGTATTTT.

As concerns this clone: Other nucleotide sequences in the sample specify the same CDR3. This chain connects TRBV7-9 to TRBJ2-7; D uncertain. The CDR3 is 13 amino acids. V shed 3 bases and J shed 0 bases, with 6 bases lying between them. Germline assignment: CDR1 SEHNR and CDR2 FQNEAQ (reference sequence). The CDR3 loop is CASSLYSSYEQYF. In DNA, the CDR3 is TGTGCCAGCAGCTTGTATAGCTCCTACGAGCAGTACTTC.

V and J are TRBV19 and TRBJ2-2; D is perhaps TRBD1 (6 bases). Germline CDR1 LNHDA, CDR2 SQIVND (reference sequence). CDR3 length: 14 residues. V lost 5 bases and J lost 4, with 11 bases in between. The CDR3 nucleotides read TGTGCCAGTAGTCGACAGGTCGGCACCGGGGAGCTGTTTTTT. Protein: CASSRQVGTGELFF. The full variable domain, completed using reference TRBV19 and TRBJ2-2, is DGGITQSPKYLFRKEGQNVTLSCEQNLNHDAMYWYRQDPGQGLRLIYYSQIVNDFQKGDIAEGYSVSREKKESFPLTVTSAQKNPTAFYLCASSRQVGTGELFFGEGSRLTVL.

The chain couples TRBV6-1 to TRBJ2-3; TRBD1 aligns across 7 bases. Germline V gene lookup returns CDR1 MNHNS and CDR2 SASEGT. Germline trimming cut 6 bases from V and 4 bases from J; bases unmatched to any gene: 7. The length of the CDR3 is 14 residues. CDR3 nucleotide sequence: TGTGCCAGCAGGCAGACAGGGTCTGCAGATACGCAGTATTTT. Its translation is CASRQTGSADTQYF.

The chain couples TRBV7-2 to TRBJ1-1, with D possibly being TRBD1 (5 bases). CDR3 length equals 16 residues. Germline V gives CDR1 SGHTA, CDR2 FQGNSA. Trimming removed 1 base from V and 6 bases from J, with 18 bases in between. The CDR3 DNA is TGTGCCAGCAGCTTAGTCCGCCCCTCCGGGACTCCTGAAGCTTTCTTT. This codes for CASSLVRPSGTPEAFF. Supplemented by reference TRBV7-2 and TRBJ1-1, the full variable domain reads GAGVSQSPSNKVTEKGKDVELRCDPISGHTALYWYRQSLGQGLEFLIYFQGNSAPDKSGLPSDRFSAERTGGSVSTLTIQRTQQEDSAVYLCASSLVRPSGTPEAFFGQGTRLTVV.

This clone was found once. This chain connects TRBV7-9 to TRBJ2-3, with a possible D match to TRBD2 (6 bases). The V gene's germline CDR1 is SEHNR and CDR2 FQNEAQ (reference sequence). V was shortened by 3 bases and J by 5 bases, with 12 bases between the two germline ends. CDR3 length equals 14 residues. The CDR3 coding sequence is TGTGCCAGCAGCTTCCAACAGACTAGAGATACGCAGTATTTT. Translating it yields CASSFQQTRDTQYF.

The chain employs TRBV6-5 and TRBJ2-7; unclear D gene. Trimming cost V 6 bases and J 3 bases, with 15 bases left between them. Germline V gives CDR1 MNHEY, CDR2 SVGAGI. This CDR3 is 14 amino acids long. CDR3 region: CASRSTGNGYEQYF. CDR3 DNA: TGTGCCAGCAGGTCGACGGGTAACGGCTACGAGCAGTACTTC.

The chain is built from TRBV5-1 and TRBJ1-2, with no clear D. The V gene's germline CDR1 is SGHRS and CDR2 YFSETQ. There are 20 residues in the CDR3. Trimming shortened V by 4 bases and J by 2 bases, and 30 bases separated the two germline ends. The CDR3 is CASSRTAGPGAPSGNYGYTF. In DNA form, the CDR3 reads TGCGCCAGCAGCAGAACCGCTGGACCCGGAGCTCCAAGCGGGAACTATGGCTACACCTTC.

The chain employs TRBV6-1 and TRBJ2-7; no definite D call. CDR1 and CDR2 from the germline V gene are MNHNS and SASEGT. The CDR3 runs 13 residues. V was clipped by 5 bases and J by 4 bases, with 12 bases between them. The CDR3 DNA reads as TGTGCCAGCAGTCCGCCGGCTCTGTACGAGCAGTACTTC. Residues: CASSPPALYEQYF.